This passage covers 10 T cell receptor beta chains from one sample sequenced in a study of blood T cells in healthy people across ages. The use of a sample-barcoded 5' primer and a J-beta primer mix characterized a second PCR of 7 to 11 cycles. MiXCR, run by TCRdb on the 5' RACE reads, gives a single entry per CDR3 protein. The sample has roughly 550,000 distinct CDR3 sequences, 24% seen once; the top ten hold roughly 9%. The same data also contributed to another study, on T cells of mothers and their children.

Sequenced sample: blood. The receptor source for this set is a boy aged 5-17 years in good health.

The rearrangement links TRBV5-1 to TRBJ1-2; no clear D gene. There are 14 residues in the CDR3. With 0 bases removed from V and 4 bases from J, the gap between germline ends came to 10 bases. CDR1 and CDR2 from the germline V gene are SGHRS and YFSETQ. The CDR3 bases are TGCGCCAGCAGCTTGGAGGAGGGTGCCTATGGCTACACCTTC. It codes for CASSLEEGAYGYTF.

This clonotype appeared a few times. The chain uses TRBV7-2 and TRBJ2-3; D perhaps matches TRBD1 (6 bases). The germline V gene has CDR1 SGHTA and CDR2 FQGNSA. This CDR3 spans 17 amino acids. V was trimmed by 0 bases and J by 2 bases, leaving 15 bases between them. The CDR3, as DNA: TGTGCCAGCAGCTTAGCGCCCGGGACATATTTCACAGATACGCAGTATTTT. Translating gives CASSLAPGTYFTDTQYF.

CDR3 coding DNA: TGCAGCGTTGTAGGCGGGACACGCTACAATGAGCAGTTCTTC. Translating gives CSVVGGTRYNEQFF. V is TRBV29-1 and J is TRBJ2-1, with D perhaps being TRBD1 or TRBD2 (6 bases each). The CDR3 spans 14 residues. With 4 bases removed from V and 3 bases from J, the gap between germline ends came to 13 bases. CDR1 and CDR2 (germline): SQVTM, ANQGSEA.

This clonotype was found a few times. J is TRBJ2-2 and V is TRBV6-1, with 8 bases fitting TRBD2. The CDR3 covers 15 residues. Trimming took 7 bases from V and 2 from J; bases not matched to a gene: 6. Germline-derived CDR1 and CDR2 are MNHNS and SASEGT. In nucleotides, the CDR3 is TGTGCCAGCAACCCGGGACTAGATAACACCGGGGAGCTGTTTTTT. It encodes CASNPGLDNTGELFF.

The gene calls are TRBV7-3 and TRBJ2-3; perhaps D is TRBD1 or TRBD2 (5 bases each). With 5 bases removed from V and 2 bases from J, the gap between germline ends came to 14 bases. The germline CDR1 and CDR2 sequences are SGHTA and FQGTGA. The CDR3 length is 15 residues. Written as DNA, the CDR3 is TGTGCCAGCAGCGCTGGGGGTCAAGACACAGATACGCAGTATTTT. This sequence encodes CASSAGGQDTDTQYF.

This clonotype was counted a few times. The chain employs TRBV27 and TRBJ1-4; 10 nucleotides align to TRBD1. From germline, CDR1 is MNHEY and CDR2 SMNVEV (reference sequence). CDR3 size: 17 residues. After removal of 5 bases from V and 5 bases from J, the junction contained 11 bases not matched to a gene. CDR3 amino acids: CASSPRTGGRQNEKLFF. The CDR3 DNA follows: TGTGCCAGCAGTCCCCGGACAGGGGGGCGACAAAATGAAAAACTGTTTTTT.

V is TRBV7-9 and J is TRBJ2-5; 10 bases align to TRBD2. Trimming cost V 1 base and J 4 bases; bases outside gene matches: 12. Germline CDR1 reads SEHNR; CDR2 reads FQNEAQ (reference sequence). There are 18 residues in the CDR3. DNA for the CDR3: TGTGCCAGCAGCTTAGGAGTCATCGGAGCGGGAGGGAGAGAGACCCAGTACTTC. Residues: CASSLGVIGAGGRETQYF.

CDR3 nucleotide sequence: TGTGCCAGCAGCCCCGGACCGGGGGCCAATGAAAAACTGTTTTTT. It codes for CASSPGPGANEKLFF. The chain employs TRBV9 and TRBJ1-4; tentative D call: TRBD1 (6 bases). Germline CDR1 SGDLS, CDR2 YYNGEE. V lost 4 bases, J lost 5 bases, and 15 bases lay in between. The CDR3 has 15 residues.

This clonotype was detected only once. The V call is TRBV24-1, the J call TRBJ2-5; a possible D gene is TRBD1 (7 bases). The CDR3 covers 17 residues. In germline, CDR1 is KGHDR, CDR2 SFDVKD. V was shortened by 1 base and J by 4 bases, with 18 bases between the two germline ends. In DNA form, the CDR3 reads TGTGCCACCAGTGATTTTCCCGGGACCAGGGGGGTAGAGACCCAGTACTTC. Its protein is CATSDFPGTRGVETQYF.

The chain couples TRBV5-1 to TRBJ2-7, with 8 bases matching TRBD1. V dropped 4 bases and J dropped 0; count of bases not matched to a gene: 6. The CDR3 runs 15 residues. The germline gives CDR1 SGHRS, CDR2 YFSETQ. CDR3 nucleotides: TGCGCCAGCAGCCAGGCAGGGACAGGCTCCTACGAGCAGTACTTC. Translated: CASSQAGTGSYEQYF.